The present TCR beta chain was sequenced within a study of T-cell memory formation after mild COVID-19. Regarding this clonotype: The target antigen is unknown.

Trimming at V came to 2 bases and at J to 6 bases, leaving 6 bases not matched to a gene. The CDR3 covers 14 residues. TCRdb re-called the 5' RACE reads with MiXCR, one entry per CDR3 protein. The repertoire holds about 560,000 distinct CDR3 sequences, 17% seen once, with less than 10% in the top ten. General observations from the study: SARS-CoV-2 specificity of second-wave clones peaking day 37 was unconfirmed. Contracting CD4+ clones lay largely in CM and EM, with CD8+ ones residing in EMRA. Detection of some responders pre-infection suggested pre-existing cross-reactive memory T cells participated.

The genes are TRBV12-3 or TRBV12-4 and TRBJ1-1, with 7 nucleotides matching TRBD1. Sequencing was done on a sample of PBMCs or a T cell subset sorted from them (not recorded which). The sequence came from an adult woman who had mild COVID-19 (a few samples of this study predate the infection). Cell type and time point are not known. CDR3 in DNA: TGTGCCAGCAGTTTACTCTCAACAGGGGCTGAAGCTTTCTTT. It translates to CASSLLSTGAEAFF.